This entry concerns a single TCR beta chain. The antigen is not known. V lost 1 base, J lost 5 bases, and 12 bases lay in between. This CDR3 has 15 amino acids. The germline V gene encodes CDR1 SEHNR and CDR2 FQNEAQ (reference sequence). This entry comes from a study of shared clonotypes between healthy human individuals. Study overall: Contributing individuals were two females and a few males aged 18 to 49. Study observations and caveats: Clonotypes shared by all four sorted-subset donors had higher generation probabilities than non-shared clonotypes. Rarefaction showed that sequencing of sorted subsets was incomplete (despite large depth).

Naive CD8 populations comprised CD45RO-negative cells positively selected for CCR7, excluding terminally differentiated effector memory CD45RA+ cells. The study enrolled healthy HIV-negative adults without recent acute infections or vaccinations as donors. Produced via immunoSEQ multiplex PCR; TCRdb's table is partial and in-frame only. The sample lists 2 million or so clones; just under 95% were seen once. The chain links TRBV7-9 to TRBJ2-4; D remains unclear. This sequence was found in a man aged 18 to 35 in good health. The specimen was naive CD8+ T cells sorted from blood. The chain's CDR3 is CASSLGPQAENIQYF. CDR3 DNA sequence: TGTGCCAGCAGCTTAGGGCCCCAAGCAGAAAACATTCAGTACTTC.